Each of the 15 T cell receptor beta chains below was sequenced from the same sample in a study of blood T cell repertoires in COVID-19. Data came from immunoSEQ multiplex PCR; TCRdb stores just in-frame clones and leaves some out. The table shows around 160,000 clones, with more than 70% occurring only once. Source material: peripheral blood. The receptors here all came from a man aged 55 to 70 with active or convalescent COVID-19.

This chain joins TRBV3-1 (or the pseudogene TRBV3-2) and TRBJ2-1, with D hard to call. CDR3 length: 14 residues. Germline CDR1 and CDR2: LGHDT and YNNKEL (reference sequence). The V gene lost 4 bases and the J gene lost 8 bases, with 15 bases spanning the gap. The chain's CDR3 is CASSRGYPADEQFF. CDR3 DNA: TGTGCCAGCAGCCGAGGCTACCCTGCCGATGAGCAGTTCTTC.

Only a few counts were recorded for this clone. This chain links TRBV18 with TRBJ1-5, with 8 bases fitting TRBD1. CDR3 size: 16 residues. Losses at the gene ends were 6 bases for V and 2 bases for J; bases not matched to a gene: 9. CDR1 is KGHSH, CDR2 LQKENI, per germline. The DNA for the CDR3 is TGTGCCAGCTCGCAAGACAGGGGTATACGCAATCAGCCCCAGCATTTT. Translation gives CASSQDRGIRNQPQHF.

This clone was recorded once. V gene TRBV2 combines with J gene TRBJ1-4, with unresolved D. The length of the CDR3 is 14 residues. The V end lost 2 bases, the J end lost 6 bases, and 10 bases lay between the germline ends. Germline-derived CDR1 and CDR2 are SNHLY and FYNNEI. DNA of the CDR3: TGTGCCAGCAGTGAATTGGAGGGTTATGAAAAACTGTTTTTT. Translation: CASSELEGYEKLFF.

The CDR3 loop reads CASGKSGREGGETQYF. As DNA, the CDR3 is TGTGCTAGTGGTAAAAGCGGGAGGGAAGGAGGAGAGACCCAGTACTTC. The chain recombines TRBV12-5 with TRBJ2-5; 10 bases line up with TRBD2. The CDR3 totals 16 residues. Losses at the gene ends were 5 bases for V and 4 bases for J; bases not matched to a gene: 10. The germline V gene has CDR1 LGHNT and CDR2 FRNRAP.

The chain employs TRBV4-3 and TRBJ1-2; 11 nucleotides align to TRBD1. The germline gives CDR1 LGHNA, CDR2 YSLEER. The CDR3 spans 15 residues. With V trimmed by 4 bases and J by 7 bases, 8 bases remained unmatched. DNA of the CDR3: TGCGCCAGCAGCCCACGGGACAGGGGGATACTTGGCTACACCTTC. This encodes CASSPRDRGILGYTF.

V is TRBV7-2 and J is TRBJ2-7; D is uncertain. There are 14 residues in the CDR3. Trimming stripped 4 bases from V and 4 bases from J, with 14 bases between. The germline gives CDR1 SGHTA, CDR2 FQGNSA. The CDR3 loop is CASSSSPVGYEQYF. The CDR3 bases are TGTGCCAGCAGCTCCTCTCCCGTCGGGTACGAGCAGTACTTC.

The rearrangement uses TRBV10-3 and TRBJ1-1; tentatively, D is TRBD1 (5 bases). Germline CDR1 reads ENHRY; CDR2 reads SYGVKD. The CDR3 is made up of 13 amino acids. V lost 8 bases to trimming and J lost 1 base, with 11 bases between them. In DNA, the CDR3 is TGTGCCATCTCGGGCAGGGAGAACACTGAAGCTTTCTTT. The encoded protein is CAISGRENTEAFF.

The CDR3 here is CASSPWLGDTGELFF. The CDR3 region has the DNA TGTGCCAGCAGCCCTTGGTTAGGGGACACCGGGGAGCTGTTTTTT. The chain links TRBV5-8 to TRBJ2-2; D may be TRBD1 (5 bases). Per germline, CDR1 SGHTS and CDR2 YDEGEE. Trimming cost V 4 bases and J 3 bases, with 13 bases left between them. The CDR3 sequence is 15 residues long.

The V gene is TRBV5-8, the J gene TRBJ1-5, with TRBD1 identical over 9 bases. The trim removed 4 bases at V and 4 bases at J, leaving 6 bases unmatched. The CDR3 runs 15 residues. Germline V gene sequence: CDR1 SGHTS, CDR2 YDEGEE. The CDR3 loop reads CASSRDRDLNQPQHF. DNA of the CDR3: TGTGCCAGCAGCCGGGACAGGGACTTAAATCAGCCCCAGCATTTT.

This clone showed up just a few times. The chain couples TRBV4-2 to TRBJ2-6, with 9 bases aligning to TRBD1. The CDR3 sequence is 18 residues long. J was trimmed by 3 bases and V by 0 bases; bases with no gene match: 6. CDR1 is LGHNA, CDR2 YNFKEQ, per germline. Here the CDR3 DNA reads TGTGCCAGCAGCCAAGATTCCCGACAGGGGGTTGGGGCCAACGTCCTGACTTTC. Encoded protein: CASSQDSRQGVGANVLTF.

The chain has TRBV7-3 and TRBJ2-3, with 9 nucleotides matching TRBD2. The CDR3 extends over 18 amino acids. The germline gives CDR1 SGHTA, CDR2 FQGTGA. Trimming cost V 5 bases and J 5 bases; bases outside gene matches: 17. Here the CDR3 DNA reads TGTGCCAGCAGCCCCCAGGGGGGTAGCGGGAGTGATGGAGATACGCAGTATTTT. Translation gives CASSPQGGSGSDGDTQYF. The variable domain in full, with the rest retrieved from reference TRBV7-3 and TRBJ2-3, is GAGVSQTPSNKVTEKGKYVELRCDPISGHTALYWYRQSLGQGPEFLIYFQGTGAADDSGLPNDRFFAVRPEGSVSTLKIQRTERGDSAVYLCASSPQGGSGSDGDTQYFGPGTRLTVL.

This chain connects TRBV2 to TRBJ1-1, with D unresolved. Germline V gene sequence: CDR1 SNHLY, CDR2 FYNNEI. CDR3 length: 13 residues. V shed 4 bases and J shed 1 base, with 7 bases lying between them. CDR3 bases: TGTGCCAGCAGTGTAACGAGGAACACTGAAGCTTTCTTT. Translation: CASSVTRNTEAFF.

The chain employs TRBV30 and TRBJ2-2; TRBD1 matches 9 bases. V lost 8 bases, J lost 4 bases, and 11 bases stayed unmatched. Germline V gives CDR1 GTSNPN, CDR2 SVGIG (reference sequence). CDR3 length: 15 amino acids. DNA of the CDR3: TGTGCCCGCCGGGACAGGGCCCTTTTCACCGGGGAGCTGTTTTTT. As protein: CARRDRALFTGELFF.

The chain links TRBV18 to TRBJ2-3, with TRBD1 identical over 7 bases. Germline values: CDR1 KGHSH, CDR2 LQKENI. The CDR3 is 15 amino acids. Losses at the gene ends were 3 bases for V and 2 bases for J; bases not matched to a gene: 5. DNA of the CDR3: TGTGCCAGCTCACCTTCTGGACAGGCCACAGATACGCAGTATTTT. It yields the protein CASSPSGQATDTQYF.

The genes are TRBV30 and TRBJ1-5, with unresolved D. Looked up from germline, CDR1 is GTSNPN and CDR2 is SVGIG (reference sequence). This CDR3 comprises 12 residues. Trimming left V 7 bases short and J 6 bases short, with 13 bases between. CDR3 sequence: CASSSGFQPQHF. DNA of the CDR3: TGTGCCTCCTCATCGGGGTTTCAGCCCCAGCATTTT.